This T cell receptor (beta chain) came from a study of STAT5B mutations in CD4+ large granular lymphocyte leukemia. As handled by the study authors: The detection floor for productive clonotype frequency was 2.59 x 10-5. The method was immunoSEQ multiplex PCR; TCRdb's version includes in-frame clones alone and lacks a portion of them. V and J calls and clone size are those listed in that table; D and trimming were worked out from the DNA. Seen here are 20,000 or so clones, roughly 80% observed once, and the top ten hold roughly 8.6%. Study-wide results and limits: No patients shared main leukemic clonotypes, though around 27% appeared at low frequency elsewhere.

Details on this clone: Its antigen is unidentified.

The source material was CD4+ T cells from blood buffy coats. The sequence was collected from a human donor in good health.

DNA of the CDR3: TGTGCCAGCAGCCCGGACAGGGTCACAGAGACCCAGTACTTC. Translated: CASSPDRVTETQYF. The chain uses TRBV7-2 and TRBJ2-5; 8 bases line up with TRBD1. CDR1 and CDR2 from the germline V gene are SGHTA and FQGNSA. This CDR3 has 14 residues. J gave up 4 bases and V 5 bases, and 6 bases lay outside the gene matches.